This T cell receptor (beta chain) emerged from a study of spatial heterogeneity in lung cancer. Study summary: There were consistently more beta-chain sequences detected than alpha-chain sequences.

At least ten counts were recorded for this clonotype. The length of the CDR3 is 13 residues. The V end was cut by 4 bases, the J end by 0 bases, with 6 bases between. From germline, CDR1 is SGHDN and CDR2 FVKESK. Time point given: blood at routine non-recurrence follow-up after resection. Tumor, nontumor lung or frozen PBMC supplied whole RNA, sequenced without sorting. Every TCR cDNA molecule bore its own unique molecular identifier. One entry per CDR3 protein, called by TCRdb with MiXCR from the 5' RACE reads. The profile shows about 70,000 distinct CDR3 sequences, 7.5% to 10% of them singletons. The rearrangement links TRBV14 to TRBJ1-1, with no clear D. The receptor was isolated from a female donor with early-stage non-small cell lung cancer. Sequenced here: PBMCs, sampled at follow-up. The CDR3 bases are TGTGCCAGCAGCCCCAGCATGAACACTGAAGCTTTCTTT. It encodes CASSPSMNTEAFF.